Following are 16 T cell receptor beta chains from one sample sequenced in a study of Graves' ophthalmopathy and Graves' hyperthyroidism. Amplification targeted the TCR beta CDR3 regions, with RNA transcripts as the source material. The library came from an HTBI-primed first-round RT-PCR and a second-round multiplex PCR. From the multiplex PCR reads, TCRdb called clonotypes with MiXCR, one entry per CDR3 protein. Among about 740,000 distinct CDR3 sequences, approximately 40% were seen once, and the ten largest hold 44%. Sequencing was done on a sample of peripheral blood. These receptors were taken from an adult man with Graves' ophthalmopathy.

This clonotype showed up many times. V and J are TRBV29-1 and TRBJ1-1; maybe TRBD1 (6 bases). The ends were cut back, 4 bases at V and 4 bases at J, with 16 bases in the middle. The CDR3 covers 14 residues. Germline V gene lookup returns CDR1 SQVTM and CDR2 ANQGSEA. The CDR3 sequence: CSVATTGWTTEAFF. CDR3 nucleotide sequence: TGCAGCGTTGCTACGACAGGCTGGACCACTGAAGCTTTCTTT.

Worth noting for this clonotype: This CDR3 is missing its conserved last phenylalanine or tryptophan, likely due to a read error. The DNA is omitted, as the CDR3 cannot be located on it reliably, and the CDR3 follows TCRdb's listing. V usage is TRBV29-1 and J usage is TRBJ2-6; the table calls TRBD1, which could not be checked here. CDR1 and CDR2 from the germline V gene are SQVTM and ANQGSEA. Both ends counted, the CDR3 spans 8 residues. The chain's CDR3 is CSPTLWGQ.

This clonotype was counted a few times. The CDR3 DNA reads TGTGCCACCAGCAGAGATCTCCCGGGACAGGGCCCATCTAGCAATCAGCCCCAGCATTTT. Translation: CATSRDLPGQGPSSNQPQHF. V and J are TRBV15 and TRBJ1-5; the match to TRBD1 covers 9 bases. V lost 0 bases, J lost 0 bases, and 12 bases stayed unmatched. CDR1 is LNHNV, CDR2 YYDKDF, per germline (reference sequence). There are 20 residues in the CDR3.

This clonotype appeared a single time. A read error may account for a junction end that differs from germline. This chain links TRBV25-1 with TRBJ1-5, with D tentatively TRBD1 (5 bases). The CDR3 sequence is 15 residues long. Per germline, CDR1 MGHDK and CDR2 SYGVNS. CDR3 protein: CASSHLPGRDQPQHF. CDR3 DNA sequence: TGCGCCAGCAGCCATCTCCCGGGACGGGATCAGCCCCAGCATTTT.

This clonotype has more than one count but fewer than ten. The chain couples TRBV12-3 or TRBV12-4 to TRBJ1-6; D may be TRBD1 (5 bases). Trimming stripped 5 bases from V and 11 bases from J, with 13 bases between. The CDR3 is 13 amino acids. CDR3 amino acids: CASSVGPGAPLHF. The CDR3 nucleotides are TGTGCCAGCAGTGTGGGCCCGGGGGCACCCCTCCACTTT.

This CDR3 reads CSSGLAGYRETQYF. CDR3 coding DNA: TGCAGCTCGGGACTAGCGGGGTATCGGGAGACCCAGTACTTC. The V gene is TRBV29-1, the J gene TRBJ2-5; 13 bases line up with TRBD2. Trimming at V came to 8 bases and at J to 5 bases, leaving 8 bases not matched to a gene. The length of the CDR3 is 14 residues. Germline CDR1 SQVTM, CDR2 ANQGSEA.

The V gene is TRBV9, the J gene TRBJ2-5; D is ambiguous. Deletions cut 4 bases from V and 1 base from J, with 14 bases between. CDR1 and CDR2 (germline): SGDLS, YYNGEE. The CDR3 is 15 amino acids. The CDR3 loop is CASSQVRLAQETQYF. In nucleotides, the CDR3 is TGTGCCAGCAGCCAAGTGAGACTCGCCCAAGAGACCCAGTACTTC.

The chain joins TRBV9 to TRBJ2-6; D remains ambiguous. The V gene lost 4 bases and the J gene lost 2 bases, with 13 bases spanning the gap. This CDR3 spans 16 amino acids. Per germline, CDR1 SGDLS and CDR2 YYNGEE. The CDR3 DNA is TGTGCCAGCAGCCAAGAAACGGCCACTGGGGCCAACGTCCTGACTTTC. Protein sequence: CASSQETATGANVLTF.

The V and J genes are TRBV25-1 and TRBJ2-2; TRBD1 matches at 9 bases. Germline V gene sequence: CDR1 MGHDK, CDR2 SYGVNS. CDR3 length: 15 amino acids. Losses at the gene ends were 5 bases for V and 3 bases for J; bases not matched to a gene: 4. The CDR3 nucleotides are TGTGCCAGCAGTTTTTGGACAGGGGACACCGGGGAGCTGTTTTTT. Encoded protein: CASSFWTGDTGELFF.

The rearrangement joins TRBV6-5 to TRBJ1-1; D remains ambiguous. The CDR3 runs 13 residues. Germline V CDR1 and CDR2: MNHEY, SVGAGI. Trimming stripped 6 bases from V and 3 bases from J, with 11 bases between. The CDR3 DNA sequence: TGTGCCAGCAGGGGGTGGGAATACACTGAAGCTTTCTTT. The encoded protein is CASRGWEYTEAFF.

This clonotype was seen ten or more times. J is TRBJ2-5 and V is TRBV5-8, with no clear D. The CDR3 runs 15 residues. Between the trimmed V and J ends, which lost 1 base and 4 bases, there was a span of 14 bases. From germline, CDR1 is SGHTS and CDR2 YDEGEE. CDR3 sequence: CASSLRAAGRETQYF. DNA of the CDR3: TGTGCCAGCAGCTTGCGGGCAGCCGGGCGAGAGACCCAGTACTTC.

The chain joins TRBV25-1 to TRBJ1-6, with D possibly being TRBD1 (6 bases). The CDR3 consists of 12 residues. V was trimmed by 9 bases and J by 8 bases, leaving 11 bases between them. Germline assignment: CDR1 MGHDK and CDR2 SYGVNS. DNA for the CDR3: TGTGCCAGTTTCAGGGGTGATTCACCCCTCCACTTT. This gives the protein CASFRGDSPLHF. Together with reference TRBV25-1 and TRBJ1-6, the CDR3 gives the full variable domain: EADIYQTPRYLVIGTGKKITLECSQTMGHDKMYWYQQDPGMELHLIHYSYGVNSTEKGDLSSESTVSRIRTEHFPLTLESARPSHTSQYLCASFRGDSPLHFGNGTRLTVT.

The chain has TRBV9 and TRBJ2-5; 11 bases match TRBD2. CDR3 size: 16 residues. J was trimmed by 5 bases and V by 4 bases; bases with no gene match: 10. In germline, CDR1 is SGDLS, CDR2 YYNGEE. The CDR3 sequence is CASSPSSGGAGETQYF. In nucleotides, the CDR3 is TGTGCCAGCAGCCCTAGTAGCGGGGGGGCTGGGGAGACCCAGTACTTC.

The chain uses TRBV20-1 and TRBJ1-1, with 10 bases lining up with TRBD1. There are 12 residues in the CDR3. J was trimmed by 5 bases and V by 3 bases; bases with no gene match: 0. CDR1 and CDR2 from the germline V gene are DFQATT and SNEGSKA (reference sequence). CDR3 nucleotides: TGCAGTGCTAGGGGACAGGGGACTGAAGCTTTCTTT. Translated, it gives CSARGQGTEAFF.

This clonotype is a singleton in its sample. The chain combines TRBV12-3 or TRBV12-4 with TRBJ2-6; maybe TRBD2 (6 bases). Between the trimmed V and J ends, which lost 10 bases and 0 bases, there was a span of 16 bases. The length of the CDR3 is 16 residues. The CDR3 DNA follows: TGTGCCACCCGGGAGAGGACATACTCTGGGGCCAACGTCCTGACTTTC. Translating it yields CATRERTYSGANVLTF.

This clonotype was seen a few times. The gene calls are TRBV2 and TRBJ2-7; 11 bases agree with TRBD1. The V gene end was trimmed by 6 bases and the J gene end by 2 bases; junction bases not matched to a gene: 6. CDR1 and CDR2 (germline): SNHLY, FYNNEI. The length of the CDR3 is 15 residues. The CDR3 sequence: CASSHGTGGTYEQYF. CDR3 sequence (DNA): TGTGCCAGCAGCCACGGGACAGGGGGGACCTACGAGCAGTACTTC.